This T cell receptor beta chain was captured by sequencing in a study of sequential checkpoint blockade in melanoma (dated by TCRdb to about 2019). In terms of the full investigation: In a 1:1 randomization, patients received either first-line nivolumab then ipilimumab (arm A) or ipilimumab then nivolumab (arm B). For about two dozen patients, matched tumor biopsies were obtained before treatment and at week 13, following single-agent nivolumab (arm A) or ipilimumab (arm B). Roughly three quarters of the matched tumor biopsy pairs taken before and after treatment were from the same lesion. Maintenance nivolumab was given following each of the two trial sequences. DNA from approximately 99 pretreatment melanoma tumor samples underwent TCRbeta immunosequencing.

V ends up 5 bases short and J 3 bases short, with an unmatched junction base count of 4. The CDR3 covers 16 residues, taking in both the cysteine and the phenylalanine. Only the CDR3 DNA stays, 48 bases, in frame from base 1. CDR1 and CDR2 were assigned from the germline V gene as SNHLY and FYNNEI. Explained via the paper, the treatment or condition label denotes: randomized to nivolumab then ipilimumab (arm A) or the reverse (arm B). None of the trial patients had been given prior DNA-damaging chemotherapy. The samples were obtained from melanoma patients enrolled in CheckMate 064, an open-label, randomized phase II trial testing sequential checkpoint blockade. Genomic DNA from formalin-fixed paraffin-embedded (FFPE) tissue samples was used for tumor TCR sequencing. On this clone itself: Its antigen remains unidentified. Base qualities are not recorded, but no much larger clone differs from it by a single base.

General study outcomes and caveats: Small sample sizes and reduced statistical power limited the within-arm analyses of tumor T-cell fraction. The response-prediction model combining TCR metrics and mutation burden needs validation in larger, independent patient cohorts. Tumor T-cell fraction and clonality correlated with PD-L1 staining and CD8+ T-cell counts but not with mutational load. Clinical benefit was about 30 times more likely to be achieved by patients whose tumor T-cell fraction and clonality increased by week 13. Among patients in the nivolumab-first arm (arm A), tumor TIL clonality before treatment was associated with response (P = .04).

TCRbeta CDR3 regions were immunosequenced from genomic DNA with the immunoSEQ Assay. Before high-throughput sequencing, the genomic DNA was amplified using bias-controlled multiplex PCR. The study's processing was this. To quantify the absolute abundance of each unique TCRbeta CDR3 region, the sequences were collapsed and filtered. Clonality, defined as 1 minus Pielou's evenness, was calculated using productive rearrangements only. Tumor T-cell fraction was calculated by normalizing TCRbeta template counts to the amount of usable DNA, which was estimated from several housekeeping genes. A previously published method was used to identify clones whose frequencies were significantly greater in on-treatment samples than in baseline samples. This immuneACCESS table, as held by TCRdb, lists in-frame sequences with V and J called but not all clones. Of the missing ones, under half trace to an unresolved V gene in checked studies; the others have no known cause. Clonal size and the V and J genes are those of that table, whereas D and trimming came from the DNA. For this sample there are 20,000 to 25,000 clones; 27% appear just once. More than 6.5% of the sample is taken by the ten largest.

This chain joins TRBV2 to TRBJ2-3; TRBD2 lines up with 14 middle nucleotides. The sample consisted of tumor tissue (inferred from file names), taken from a patient given nivolumab and ipilimumab in sequence. This TCR was sampled from a human donor with melanoma. The nucleotide sequence is given as TGTGCCAGCAGTTTGGGGACTAGCGGGAGTACAGATACGCAGTATTTT. This encodes CASSLGTSGSTDTQYF.